These 32 T cell receptor beta chains share one sample of origin, sequenced in a study of blood T cell repertoires in COVID-19. Measured with immunoSEQ multiplex PCR; TCRdb has only the in-frame clones, and not every one. The sample consists of 75,000 to 100,000 clones, over 70% of them appearing once. Sequencing was carried out using peripheral blood. These TCRs come from a woman of 80 years or more with acute or convalescent COVID-19.

The chain recombines TRBV3-1 (or the pseudogene TRBV3-2) with TRBJ2-3; 7 bases align to TRBD2. J was trimmed by 6 bases and V by 4 bases; bases with no gene match: 10. This CDR3 comprises 15 residues. Per germline, CDR1 LGHDT and CDR2 YNNKEL (reference sequence). DNA for the CDR3: TGTGCCAGCAGCCCCCTGGGACTACCCACGGATACGCAGTATTTT. Translating gives CASSPLGLPTDTQYF.

This clone is medium-sized by share. The chain carries TRBV6-2 or TRBV6-3 and TRBJ1-1; 7 nucleotides match TRBD1. The J segment lost 5 bases and the V segment lost 6 bases, leaving 3 bases of the junction unmatched. Looked up from germline, CDR1 is MNHEY and CDR2 is SVGEGT. This CDR3 is 12 amino acids long. The CDR3 reads CASSAGGTEAFF. CDR3 DNA sequence: TGTGCCAGCAGCGCAGGGGGGACTGAAGCTTTCTTT.

This chain joins TRBV11-2 and TRBJ2-3, with TRBD1 identical over 7 bases. The CDR3 extends over 15 amino acids. V lost 2 bases and J lost 2; bases outside the gene matches: 4. Germline assignment: CDR1 SGHAT and CDR2 FQNNGV. CDR3 protein: CASSLSGGYTDTQYF. CDR3 in DNA: TGTGCCAGCAGCTTATCAGGGGGATACACAGATACGCAGTATTTT.

The J gene is TRBJ2-5, the V gene TRBV6-2 or TRBV6-3, with D possibly TRBD1 on 6 matching bases. The germline CDR1 and CDR2 sequences are MNHEY and SVGEGT. The CDR3 covers 16 residues. Deletions cut 2 bases from V and 2 bases from J, with 15 bases between. The CDR3 DNA sequence: TGTGCCAGCAGTTACGCGGCAGGGGTCCTGCAAGAGACCCAGTACTTC. Translating gives CASSYAAGVLQETQYF.

The chain carries TRBV10-3 and TRBJ1-5; no clear D gene. Trimming took 4 bases from V and 2 from J, leaving 12 bases between them. CDR1 is ENHRY, CDR2 SYGVKD, per germline. The CDR3 length is 15 residues. The CDR3 nucleotides read TGTGCCATCAGTGGAGTAAACGATGGCAATCAGCCCCAGCATTTT. This gives the protein CAISGVNDGNQPQHF.

The CDR3 DNA is TGCGCCAGCAGCTTGACCGGGGGGGCGCTTCCAGAGACCCAGTACTTC. The encoded protein is CASSLTGGALPETQYF. The rearrangement links TRBV5-1 to TRBJ2-5, with 8 bases matching TRBD2. Germline-derived CDR1 and CDR2 are SGHRS and YFSETQ. The trim removed 1 base at V and 4 bases at J, leaving 9 bases unmatched. This CDR3 region has 16 residues.

The table lists this clone with a few counts. The chain links TRBV11-2 to TRBJ1-6, with D perhaps matching TRBD1 (5 bases). V lost 0 bases, J lost 7 bases, and 10 bases lay in between. There are 15 residues in the CDR3. The germline gives CDR1 SGHAT, CDR2 FQNNGV. The CDR3 region is CASSLDRAGNSPLHF. The CDR3 DNA reads as TGTGCCAGCAGCTTAGACAGGGCAGGCAATTCACCCCTCCACTTT.

The CDR3 nucleotides read TGTGCCAGCATTCGGGACATCAACTATGGCTACACCTTC. As protein: CASIRDINYGYTF. This chain joins TRBV2 and TRBJ1-2, with D tentatively TRBD1 (6 bases). Trimming left V 7 bases short and J 2 bases short, with 11 bases between. Germline loops: CDR1 SNHLY, CDR2 FYNNEI. The CDR3 consists of 13 residues.

This clone was counted once. The V gene is TRBV5-4, the J gene TRBJ2-2; D unresolved. The CDR3 is 16 amino acids. V shed 2 bases and J shed 0 bases, with 11 bases lying between them. The germline CDR1 and CDR2 sequences are SGHNT and YYREEE (reference sequence). CDR3 sequence (DNA): TGTGCCAGCAGCTTATCGGCAGGAACGAACACCGGGGAGCTGTTTTTT. Protein: CASSLSAGTNTGELFF.

The CDR3 DNA reads TGTGCCAGCAGCCTTAACAGGGGAGGTGGCTACACCTTC. It specifies CASSLNRGGGYTF. The chain couples TRBV7-6 to TRBJ1-2, with 7 bases fitting TRBD1. This CDR3 has 13 residues. Germline CDR1 reads SGHVS; CDR2 reads FNYEAQ. V shed 5 bases, J shed 7 bases, and the junction held 7 bases outside the gene matches.

V usage is TRBV2 and J usage is TRBJ1-3, with 7 bases identical to TRBD1. Trimming at V came to 5 bases and at J to 3 bases, leaving 4 bases not matched to a gene. The CDR3 is 14 amino acids. Looked up from germline, CDR1 is SNHLY and CDR2 is FYNNEI. The CDR3 DNA reads as TGTGCCAGCAGTACACAGGGGAATGGAAACACCATATATTTT. Translation gives CASSTQGNGNTIYF.

The rearrangement links TRBV18 to TRBJ2-2; D is possibly TRBD1 (6 bases). Germline V gives CDR1 KGHSH, CDR2 LQKENI. The V gene lost 3 bases and the J gene lost 4 bases, with 6 bases spanning the gap. CDR3 length: 13 amino acids. This CDR3 reads CASSPDSTGELFF. In nucleotides, the CDR3 is TGTGCCAGCTCACCGGACAGCACCGGGGAGCTGTTTTTT.

The chain recombines TRBV28 with TRBJ1-3; D not certain. V was trimmed by 9 bases and J by 10 bases, leaving 16 bases between them. CDR1 and CDR2 (germline): MDHEN, SYDVKM. The CDR3 covers 12 residues. This CDR3 is CASMAPEWTIYF. CDR3 coding DNA: TGTGCCAGTATGGCCCCTGAATGGACCATATATTTT.

The CDR3 reads CSVVRGRNTEAFF. Here the CDR3 DNA reads TGCAGCGTTGTCAGGGGGAGGAACACTGAAGCTTTCTTT. The chain couples TRBV29-1 to TRBJ1-1; 7 bases map to TRBD1. J lost 1 base, V lost 4 bases, and 3 bases had no gene match. CDR1 is SQVTM, CDR2 ANQGSEA, per germline. The CDR3 consists of 13 residues.

The chain combines TRBV5-6 with TRBJ1-3; tentative D call: TRBD1 (6 bases). The CDR3 covers 15 residues. Germline values: CDR1 SGHDT, CDR2 YYEEEE. The V end was cut by 4 bases, the J end by 0 bases, with 11 bases between. The CDR3 spells CASSQDRLSGNTIYF. The CDR3 nucleotides read TGTGCCAGCAGCCAGGACAGACTCTCTGGAAACACCATATATTTT. Full variable domain (rest looked up from reference TRBV5-6 and TRBJ1-3): DAGVTQSPTHLIKTRGQQVTLRCSPKSGHDTVSWYQQALGQGPQFIFQYYEEEERQRGNFPDRFSGHQFPNYSSELNVNALLLGDSALYLCASSQDRLSGNTIYFGEGSWLTVV.

The chain joins TRBV6-5 to TRBJ1-1; 7 bases map to TRBD1. V was clipped by 5 bases and J by 4 bases; unmatched bases: 4. The germline V gene has CDR1 MNHEY and CDR2 SVGAGI. The CDR3 length is 13 residues. CDR3 sequence reads: CASSSNRGTEAFF. In DNA, the CDR3 is TGTGCCAGCAGTAGTAACAGGGGCACTGAAGCTTTCTTT.

The CDR3 DNA reads TGTGCCTGGACGGAACAGGGTAGGGCGAACACTGAAGCTTTCTTT. Translating gives CAWTEQGRANTEAFF. The V call is TRBV30, the J call TRBJ1-1, with D possibly being TRBD1 (6 bases). Trimming took off 4 bases at V and 1 base at J, with 16 bases between the two ends. CDR3 length: 15 residues. Germline V CDR1 and CDR2: GTSNPN, SVGIG (reference sequence).

V and J are TRBV11-2 and TRBJ1-1, with 9 bases lining up with TRBD1. Germline-derived CDR1 and CDR2 are SGHAT and FQNNGV. The length of the CDR3 is 16 residues. Unmatched junction bases numbered 21, after V lost 5 bases and J lost 14 bases. CDR3 nucleotide sequence: TGTGCCAGCAGCCCCGGAGTCAGCGGGACAGGGAGTGATGGGTTCTTT. Residues: CASSPGVSGTGSDGFF.

This chain uses TRBV5-8 with TRBJ1-2; 11 nucleotides align to TRBD1. V shed 2 bases and J 8 bases; nucleotides not matched to a gene: 5. This CDR3 has 14 residues. CDR1 is SGHTS, CDR2 YDEGEE, per germline. The CDR3 region is CASSFGTGGGGYTF. The CDR3 DNA sequence: TGTGCCAGCAGCTTCGGGACAGGGGGAGGCGGCTACACCTTC.

In its sample, this clone was seen many times. The chain carries TRBV5-4 and TRBJ2-1, with D tentatively TRBD2 (5 bases). The CDR3 runs 14 residues. Germline V gives CDR1 SGHNT, CDR2 YYREEE (reference sequence). V was clipped by 1 base and J by 6 bases, with 11 bases between them. Here the CDR3 DNA reads TGTGCCAGCAGCTTGAGGACTGGGAGCAATGAGCAGTTCTTC. It encodes CASSLRTGSNEQFF.

This chain uses TRBV7-2 with TRBJ2-2; D is unclear. From germline, CDR1 is SGHTA and CDR2 FQGNSA. The CDR3 has 11 amino acids. Trimming shortened V by 4 bases and J by 9 bases, and 6 bases separated the two germline ends. The CDR3 reads CASSSQRELFF. As DNA, the CDR3 is TGTGCCAGCAGCTCCCAGAGGGAGCTGTTTTTT.

This chain uses TRBV28 with TRBJ1-3; TRBD1 is a possible D gene (6 bases). V gave up 11 bases and J gave up 4 bases, with 18 bases separating them. Germline CDR1 is MDHEN and CDR2 is SYDVKM. The CDR3 has 14 residues. The DNA for the CDR3 is TGTGCCGCAGCATTCGGACAGATAGGAAACACCATATATTTT. Protein: CAAAFGQIGNTIYF.

The chain joins TRBV6-5 to TRBJ2-7; D might be TRBD1 (5 bases). Germline CDR1 is MNHEY and CDR2 is SVGAGI. Trimming pared 7 bases from V and 0 bases from J, leaving 13 bases between. The CDR3 totals 14 residues. The CDR3 DNA is TGTGCCAGCAAGAAGACAGTGGGCTCCTACGAGCAGTACGTC. This encodes CASKKTVGSYEQYV.

The chain combines TRBV21-1 with TRBJ2-5; the table's D call TRBD1 went unverified against the DNA. TRBV21-1 is recorded as a pseudogene. This CDR3 region has 16 residues. The CDR3 loop is CASSKVKGGRVETQYF. The CDR3 region has the DNA TGTGCCAGCAGCAAAGTGAAAGGGGGAAGGGTTGAGACCCAGTACTTC.

The chain is built from TRBV6-5 and TRBJ2-5; the D gene is possibly TRBD1 (5 bases). Trimming took off 6 bases at V and 1 base at J, with 12 bases between the two ends. CDR3 length equals 14 residues. Germline CDR1 is MNHEY and CDR2 is SVGAGI. This CDR3 is CASRMGPSQETQYF. For the CDR3, the DNA is TGTGCCAGCAGGATGGGGCCTTCCCAAGAGACCCAGTACTTC.

The chain combines TRBV5-4 with TRBJ1-3; no definite D call. The CDR3 totals 14 residues. With 4 bases removed from V and 5 bases from J, the gap between germline ends came to 13 bases. Germline assignment: CDR1 SGHNT and CDR2 YYREEE (reference sequence). DNA for the CDR3: TGTGCCAGCAGCCTTGGTCAGTCAAGAAACACCATATATTTT. This codes for CASSLGQSRNTIYF.

V is TRBV7-2 and J is TRBJ1-5; no reliable D call. The CDR3 consists of 12 residues. The germline V and J ends were trimmed by 3 bases and 7 bases, with 7 bases remaining between them. Germline CDR1 is SGHTA and CDR2 is FQGNSA. The CDR3 reads CASSFGEQPQHF. As DNA, the CDR3 is TGTGCCAGCAGCTTTGGGGAGCAGCCCCAGCATTTT.

The rearrangement links TRBV7-2 to TRBJ2-7; 10 bases are shared with TRBD1. The trim removed 5 bases at V and 4 bases at J, leaving 8 bases unmatched. The CDR3 totals 15 residues. The germline CDR1 and CDR2 sequences are SGHTA and FQGNSA. In DNA, the CDR3 is TGTGCCAGCAGCGACCGGGACAGGGGTGGATACGAGCAGTACTTC. Translation: CASSDRDRGGYEQYF. The variable domain in full, with the rest retrieved from reference TRBV7-2 and TRBJ2-7, is GAGVSQSPSNKVTEKGKDVELRCDPISGHTALYWYRQSLGQGLEFLIYFQGNSAPDKSGLPSDRFSAERTGGSVSTLTIQRTQQEDSAVYLCASSDRDRGGYEQYFGPGTRLTVT.

The V and J genes are TRBV3-1 (or the pseudogene TRBV3-2) and TRBJ1-4; 11 bases line up with TRBD1. This CDR3 region has 18 residues. V lost 4 bases to trimming and J lost 3 bases; unmatched junction nucleotides: 10. Germline CDR1 reads LGHDT; CDR2 reads YNNKEL (reference sequence). CDR3 protein: CASSRGTGGSYPNEKLFF. The CDR3 DNA reads TGTGCCAGCAGCCGAGGGACAGGGGGTTCCTATCCTAATGAAAAACTGTTTTTT.

The chain employs TRBV5-7 and TRBJ1-5; D not certain. TRBV5-7 is an ORF, with its function uncertain. This CDR3 has 13 residues. Trimming left V 3 bases short and J 6 bases short, with 10 bases between. The CDR3 DNA reads as TGTGCCAGCAGCTACTTTGTCGGTCAGCCCCAGCATTTT. This sequence encodes CASSYFVGQPQHF.

The J gene is TRBJ1-3, the V gene TRBV6-2 or TRBV6-3; a weak D match, TRBD1 (5 bases). With 2 bases removed from V and 0 bases from J, the gap between germline ends came to 17 bases. This CDR3 is built from 18 residues. Germline V gene lookup returns CDR1 MNHEY and CDR2 SVGEGT. The CDR3 spells CASSYGGGGGSSGNTIYF. The CDR3 nucleotides are TGTGCCAGCAGTTACGGCGGTGGCGGGGGTTCCTCTGGAAACACCATATATTTT.

The V call is TRBV5-5, the J call TRBJ1-5; tentatively, D is TRBD1 (5 bases). V shed 4 bases and J shed 7 bases, with 15 bases lying between them. Germline-derived CDR1 and CDR2 are SGHKS and YYEKEE (reference sequence). The CDR3 length is 14 residues. The CDR3 spells CASSPGQVNQPQHF. The CDR3 DNA follows: TGTGCCAGCAGCCCCGGACAAGTTAACCAGCCCCAGCATTTT.